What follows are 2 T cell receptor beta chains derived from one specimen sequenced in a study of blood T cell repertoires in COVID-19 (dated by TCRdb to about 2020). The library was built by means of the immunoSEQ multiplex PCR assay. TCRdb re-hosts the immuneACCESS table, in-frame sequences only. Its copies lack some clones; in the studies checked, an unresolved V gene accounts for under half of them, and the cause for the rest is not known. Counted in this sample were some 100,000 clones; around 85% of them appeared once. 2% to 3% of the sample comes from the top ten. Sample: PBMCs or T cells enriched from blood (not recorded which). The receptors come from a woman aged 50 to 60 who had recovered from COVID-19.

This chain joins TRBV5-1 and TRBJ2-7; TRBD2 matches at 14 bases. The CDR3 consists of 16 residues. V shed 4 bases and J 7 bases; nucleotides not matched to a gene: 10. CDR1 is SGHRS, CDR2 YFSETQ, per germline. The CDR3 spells CASSPEGLAGGREQYF. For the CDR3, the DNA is TGCGCCAGCAGCCCGGAAGGACTAGCGGGAGGTCGAGAGCAGTACTTC.

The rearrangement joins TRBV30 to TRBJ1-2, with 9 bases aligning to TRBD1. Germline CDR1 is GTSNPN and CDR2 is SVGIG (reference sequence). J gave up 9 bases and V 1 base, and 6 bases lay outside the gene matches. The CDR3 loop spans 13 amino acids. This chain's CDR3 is CAWSGTGDRSYTF. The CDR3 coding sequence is TGTGCCTGGAGTGGGACAGGGGATCGGAGCTACACCTTC. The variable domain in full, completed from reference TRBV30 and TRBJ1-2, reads SQTIHQWPATLVQPVGSPLSLECTVEGTSNPNLYWYRQAAGRGLQLLFYSVGIGQISSEVPQNLSASRPQDRQFILSSKKLLLSDSGFYLCAWSGTGDRSYTFGSGTRLTVV.